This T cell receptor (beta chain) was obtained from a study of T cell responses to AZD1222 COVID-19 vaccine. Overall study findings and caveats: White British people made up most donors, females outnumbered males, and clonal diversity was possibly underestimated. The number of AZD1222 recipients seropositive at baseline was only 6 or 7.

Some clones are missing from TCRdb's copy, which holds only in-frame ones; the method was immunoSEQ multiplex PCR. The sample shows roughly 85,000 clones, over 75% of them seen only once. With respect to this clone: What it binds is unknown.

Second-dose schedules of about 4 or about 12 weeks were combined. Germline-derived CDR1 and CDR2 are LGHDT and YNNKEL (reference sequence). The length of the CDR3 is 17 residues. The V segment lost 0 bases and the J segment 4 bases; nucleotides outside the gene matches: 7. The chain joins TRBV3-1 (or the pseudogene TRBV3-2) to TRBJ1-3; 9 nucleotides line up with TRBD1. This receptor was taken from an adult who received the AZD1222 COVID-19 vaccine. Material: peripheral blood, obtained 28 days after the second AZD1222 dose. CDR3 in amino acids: CASSQDWGTGTGNTIYF. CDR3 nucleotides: TGTGCCAGCAGCCAAGATTGGGGGACAGGGACGGGAAACACCATATATTTT.